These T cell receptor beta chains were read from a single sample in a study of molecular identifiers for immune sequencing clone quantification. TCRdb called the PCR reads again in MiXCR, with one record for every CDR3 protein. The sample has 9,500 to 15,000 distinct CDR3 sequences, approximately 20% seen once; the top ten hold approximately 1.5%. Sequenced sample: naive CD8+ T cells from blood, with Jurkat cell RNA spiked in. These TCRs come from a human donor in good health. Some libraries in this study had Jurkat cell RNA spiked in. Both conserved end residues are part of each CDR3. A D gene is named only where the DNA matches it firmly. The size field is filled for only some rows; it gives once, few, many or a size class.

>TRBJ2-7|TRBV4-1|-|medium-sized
CASSQARSSASSYEQYF
TGCGCCAGCAGCCAGGCCAGAAGTAGCGCGAGCTCCTACGAGCAGTACTTC
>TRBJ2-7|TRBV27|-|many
CASSLSQPYRVVYEQYF
TGTGCCAGCAGTTTATCCCAACCCTACAGGGTGGTCTACGAGCAGTACTTC
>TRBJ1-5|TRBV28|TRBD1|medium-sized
CASSLGLGTGGSGNQPQHF
TGTGCCAGCAGTTTAGGTCTCGGGACAGGGGGCTCTGGAAATCAGCCCCAGCATTTT
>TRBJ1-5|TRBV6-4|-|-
CASSDSGPHSQPQHF
TGTGCCAGCAGTGACTCAGGGCCCCACAGTCAGCCCCAGCATTTT
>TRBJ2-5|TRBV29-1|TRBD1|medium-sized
CSVEGTGGATYQETQYF
TGCAGCGTTGAGGGGACAGGGGGCGCCACGTACCAAGAGACCCAGTACTTC
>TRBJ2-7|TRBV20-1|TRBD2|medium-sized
CSAFGGLAGAGEQYF
TGCAGTGCTTTTGGGGGACTAGCGGGAGCGGGGGAGCAGTACTTC
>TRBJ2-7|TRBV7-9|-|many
CASSDNEQYF
TGTGCCAGCAGCGATAACGAGCAGTACTTC
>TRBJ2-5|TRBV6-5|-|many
CASSPVPPGLPYQETQYF
TGTGCCAGCAGCCCAGTTCCACCGGGACTGCCGTACCAAGAGACCCAGTACTTC
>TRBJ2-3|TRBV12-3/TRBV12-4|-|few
CASSFRATDTQYF
TGTGCCAGCAGTTTTCGGGCGACAGATACGCAGTATTTT
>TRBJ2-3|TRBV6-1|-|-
CASTIMGTTDTQYF
TGTGCCAGCACAATCATGGGTACGACAGATACGCAGTATTTT